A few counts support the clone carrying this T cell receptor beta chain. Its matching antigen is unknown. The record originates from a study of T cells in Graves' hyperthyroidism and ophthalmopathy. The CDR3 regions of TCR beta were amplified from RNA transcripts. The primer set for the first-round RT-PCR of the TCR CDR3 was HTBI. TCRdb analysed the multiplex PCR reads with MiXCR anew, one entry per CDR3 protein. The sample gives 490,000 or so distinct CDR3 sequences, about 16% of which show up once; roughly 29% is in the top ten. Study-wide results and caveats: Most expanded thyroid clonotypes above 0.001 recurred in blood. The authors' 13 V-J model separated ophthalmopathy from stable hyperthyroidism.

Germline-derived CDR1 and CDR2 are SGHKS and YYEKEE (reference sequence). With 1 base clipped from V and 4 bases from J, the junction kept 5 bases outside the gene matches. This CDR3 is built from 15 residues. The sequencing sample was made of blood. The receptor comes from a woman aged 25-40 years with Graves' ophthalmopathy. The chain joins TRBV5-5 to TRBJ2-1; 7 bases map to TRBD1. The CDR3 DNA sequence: TGTGCCAGCAGCTTGCAAGGGGGCGCGTACAATGAGCAGTTCTTC. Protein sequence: CASSLQGGAYNEQFF.